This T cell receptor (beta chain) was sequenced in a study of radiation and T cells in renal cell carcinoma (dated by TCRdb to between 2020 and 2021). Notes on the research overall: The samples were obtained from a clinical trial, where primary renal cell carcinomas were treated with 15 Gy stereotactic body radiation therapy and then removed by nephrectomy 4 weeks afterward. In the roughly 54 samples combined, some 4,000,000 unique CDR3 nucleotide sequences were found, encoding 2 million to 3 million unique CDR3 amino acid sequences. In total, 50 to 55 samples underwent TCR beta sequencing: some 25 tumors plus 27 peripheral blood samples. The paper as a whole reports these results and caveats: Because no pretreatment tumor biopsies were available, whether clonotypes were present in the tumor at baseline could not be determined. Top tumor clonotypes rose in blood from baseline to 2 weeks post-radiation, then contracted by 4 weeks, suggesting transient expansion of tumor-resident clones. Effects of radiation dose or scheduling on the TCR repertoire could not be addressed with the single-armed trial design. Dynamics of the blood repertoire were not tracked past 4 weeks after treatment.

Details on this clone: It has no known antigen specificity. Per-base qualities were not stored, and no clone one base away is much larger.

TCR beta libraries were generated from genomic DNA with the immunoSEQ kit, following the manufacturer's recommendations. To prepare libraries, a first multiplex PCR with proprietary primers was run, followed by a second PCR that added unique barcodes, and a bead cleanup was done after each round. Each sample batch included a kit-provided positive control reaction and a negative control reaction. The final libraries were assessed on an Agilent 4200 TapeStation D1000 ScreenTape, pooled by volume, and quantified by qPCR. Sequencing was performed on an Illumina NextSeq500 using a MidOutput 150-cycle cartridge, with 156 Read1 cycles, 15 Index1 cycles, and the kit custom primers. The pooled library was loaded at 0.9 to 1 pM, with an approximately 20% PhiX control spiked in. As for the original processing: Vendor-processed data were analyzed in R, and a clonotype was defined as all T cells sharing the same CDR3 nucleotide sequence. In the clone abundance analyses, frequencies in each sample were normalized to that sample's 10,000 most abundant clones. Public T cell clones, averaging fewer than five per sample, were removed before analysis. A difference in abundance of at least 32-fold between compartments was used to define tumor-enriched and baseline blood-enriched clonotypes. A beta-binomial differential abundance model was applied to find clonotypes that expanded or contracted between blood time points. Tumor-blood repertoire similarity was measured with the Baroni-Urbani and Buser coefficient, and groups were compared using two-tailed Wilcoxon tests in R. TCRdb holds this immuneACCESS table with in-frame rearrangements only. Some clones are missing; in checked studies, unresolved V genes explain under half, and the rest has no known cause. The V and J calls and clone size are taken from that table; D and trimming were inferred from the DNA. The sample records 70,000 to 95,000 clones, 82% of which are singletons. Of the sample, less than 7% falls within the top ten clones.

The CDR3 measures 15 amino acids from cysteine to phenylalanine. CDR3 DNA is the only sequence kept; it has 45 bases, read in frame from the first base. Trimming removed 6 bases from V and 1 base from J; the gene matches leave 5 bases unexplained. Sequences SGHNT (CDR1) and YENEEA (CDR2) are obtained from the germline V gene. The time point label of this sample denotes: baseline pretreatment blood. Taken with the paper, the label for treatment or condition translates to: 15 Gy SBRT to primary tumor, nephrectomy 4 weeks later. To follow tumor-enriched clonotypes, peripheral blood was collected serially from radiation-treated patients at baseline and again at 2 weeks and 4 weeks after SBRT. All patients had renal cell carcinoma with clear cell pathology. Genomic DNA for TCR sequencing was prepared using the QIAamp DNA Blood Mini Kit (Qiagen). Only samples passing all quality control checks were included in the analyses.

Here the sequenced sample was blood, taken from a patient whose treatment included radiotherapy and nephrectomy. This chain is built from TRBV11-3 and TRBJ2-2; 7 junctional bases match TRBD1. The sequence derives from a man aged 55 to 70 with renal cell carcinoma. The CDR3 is CASSRDSVNTGELFF. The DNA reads TGTGCCAGCAGTCGGGACAGCGTGAACACCGGGGAGCTGTTTTTT.